This T cell receptor (beta chain) was captured by sequencing in a study of CD4 T cells in relation to SARS-CoV-2 and coronaviruses. Profiled with immunoSEQ multiplex PCR; TCRdb holds only in-frame clones, not every one. The table includes under 13,000 clones, roughly 72% detected once. CD4+ T cells from unexposed donors were obtained before the COVID-19 pandemic (2011-2018). CD4+ T cells were isolated from the cells after around 11 days of culture. Cultures received half-medium IL-2 refreshes on days 3 and 7. V was shortened by 4 bases and J by 8 bases, with 17 bases between the two germline ends. The germline gives CDR1 LGHDT, CDR2 YNNKEL (reference sequence). The CDR3 sequence is 15 residues long. About this clone itself: The antigen remains undetermined.

The source is a human donor in good health. The V gene is TRBV3-1 (or the pseudogene TRBV3-2), the J gene TRBJ1-4; D is possibly TRBD1 (6 bases). The sample consisted of CD4+ T cells from PBMCs, cultured in vitro. The CDR3 DNA sequence: TGTGCCAGCAGCCCCCTACAGGGAGAGGGAGAAAAACTGTTTTTT. This gives the protein CASSPLQGEGEKLFF.